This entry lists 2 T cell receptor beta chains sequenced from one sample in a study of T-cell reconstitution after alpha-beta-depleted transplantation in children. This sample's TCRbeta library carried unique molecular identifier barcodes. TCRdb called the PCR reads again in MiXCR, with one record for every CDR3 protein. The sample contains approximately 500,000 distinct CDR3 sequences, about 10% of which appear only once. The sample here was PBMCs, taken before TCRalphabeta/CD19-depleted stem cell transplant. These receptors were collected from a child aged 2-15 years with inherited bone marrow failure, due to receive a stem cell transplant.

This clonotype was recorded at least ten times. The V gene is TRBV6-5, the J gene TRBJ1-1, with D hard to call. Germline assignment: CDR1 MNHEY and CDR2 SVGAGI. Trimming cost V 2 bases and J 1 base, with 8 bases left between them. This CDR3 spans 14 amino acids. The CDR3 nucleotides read TGTGCCAGCAGTTACGAGGGTTGGAACACTGAAGCTTTCTTT. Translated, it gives CASSYEGWNTEAFF.

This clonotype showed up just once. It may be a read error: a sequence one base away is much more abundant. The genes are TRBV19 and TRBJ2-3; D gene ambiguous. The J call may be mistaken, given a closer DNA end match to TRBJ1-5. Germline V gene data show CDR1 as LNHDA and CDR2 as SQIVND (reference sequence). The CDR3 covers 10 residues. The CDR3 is CASFGDTQHF. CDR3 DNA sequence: TGTGCCAGCTTTGGAGATACGCAGCATTTT.